These 3 T cell receptor beta chains share one sample of origin, sequenced in a study of T-cell memory formation after mild COVID-19. TCRdb reprocessed the 5' RACE reads with MiXCR, giving one entry per CDR3 protein. The sample has around 310,000 distinct CDR3 sequences; 15% are singletons. The sequencing input was PBMCs or a T cell subset sorted from them (not recorded which). These receptors were collected from a man in his late teens or twenties who had mild COVID-19 (a few samples of this study predate the infection). Cell type and time point are not known.

This clonotype was detected once. The chain is built from TRBV29-1 and TRBJ2-7; the match to TRBD2 covers 9 bases. This CDR3 is built from 13 residues. V was pared by 7 bases and J by 2 bases, with 6 bases of the junction left unmatched. Germline CDR1 reads SQVTM; CDR2 reads ANQGSEA. DNA of the CDR3: TGCAGCGCGCGGGAGGGTCCGACCTACGAGCAGTACTTC. This gives the protein CSAREGPTYEQYF.

This chain connects TRBV7-2 to TRBJ1-6, with 10 nucleotides matching TRBD1. V gave up 4 bases and J gave up 4 bases; unmatched junction bases: 4. The CDR3 covers 16 residues. Germline V gives CDR1 SGHTA, CDR2 FQGNSA. The CDR3 DNA reads as TGTGCCAGCAGCTCCCAGGGACAGGGGTATAATTCACCCCTCCACTTT. This gives the protein CASSSQGQGYNSPLHF.

This clonotype was recorded a few times. The chain combines TRBV18 with TRBJ2-6, with D unclear. The CDR3 has 13 residues. V lost 2 bases and J lost 3, with 2 bases in between. From germline, CDR1 is KGHSH and CDR2 LQKENI. This CDR3 reads CASSPDGANVLTF. CDR3 nucleotide sequence: TGTGCCAGCTCACCAGATGGGGCCAACGTCCTGACTTTC.